The 8 T cell receptor beta chains in this list originate from one sample, sequenced in a study of T cell responses to AZD1222 COVID-19 vaccine. Assay used: immunoSEQ multiplex PCR; TCRdb lists only in-frame clones, some missing. The repertoire holds 100,000 or so clones, approximately 87% seen once, with around 12% in the top ten. The specimen was peripheral blood, collected on day 0 of AZD1222 vaccination. These receptors were obtained from an adult in good health.

The chain employs TRBV19 and TRBJ2-7; 10 bases match TRBD1. Germline CDR1 is LNHDA and CDR2 is SQIVND (reference sequence). The CDR3 runs 14 residues. The ends lost 6 bases at V and 12 bases at J; junction bases unmatched: 14. The CDR3 nucleotides are TGTGCCAGTAGACAGCCGACGGGACAGGGGCCTTTGTACTTC. Protein product: CASRQPTGQGPLYF.

DNA of the CDR3: TGTGCCAGCCATTTACAGGGGGCCTACGAGCAGTACTTC. Its translation is CASHLQGAYEQYF. The chain carries TRBV11-2 and TRBJ2-7, with 8 bases fitting TRBD1. Germline V gene lookup returns CDR1 SGHAT and CDR2 FQNNGV. The CDR3 covers 13 residues. Trimming removed 8 bases from V and 2 bases from J; junction bases left unmatched: 5.

This sequence joins TRBV19 and TRBJ1-5; 8 positions agree with TRBD1. V trimming: 7 bases; J trimming: 1 base; junction bases outside the gene matches: 15. CDR1 LNHDA and CDR2 SQIVND come from the germline V gene (reference sequence). The CDR3 runs to 18 residues. CDR3 sequence reads: CASIPGTGALSSNQPQHF. The CDR3 nucleotides read TGTGCCAGTATCCCAGGGACAGGAGCCCTATCGAGCAATCAGCCCCAGCATTTT.

CDR3 DNA sequence: TGTGCCAGCAGCAGAGCCGGGACAGAGATCTACAATGAGCAGTTCTTC. Its protein is CASSRAGTEIYNEQFF. The gene calls are TRBV7-2 and TRBJ2-1, with TRBD1 identical over 7 bases. The germline gives CDR1 SGHTA, CDR2 FQGNSA. Germline trimming cut 5 bases from V and 3 bases from J; bases unmatched to any gene: 10. The CDR3 runs 16 residues.

The chain recombines TRBV15 with TRBJ1-3; 9 bases are a match to TRBD1. This CDR3 spans 16 amino acids. Germline V gene lookup returns CDR1 LNHNV and CDR2 YYDKDF (reference sequence). V shed 0 bases, J shed 4 bases, and the junction held 4 bases outside the gene matches. CDR3 residues: CATSRDRTGDGNTIYF. In DNA, the CDR3 is TGTGCCACCAGCAGAGATCGGACAGGGGACGGAAACACCATATATTTT.

The rearrangement links TRBV27 to TRBJ2-7, with unresolved D. The V and J ends lost 3 bases and 0 bases respectively, with 21 bases between them. CDR1 and CDR2 (germline): MNHEY, SMNVEV (reference sequence). CDR3 length: 18 amino acids. CDR3 protein: CASSFPTLGSYRSYEQYF. In DNA form, the CDR3 reads TGTGCCAGCAGTTTCCCTACCTTGGGCAGTTATCGCTCCTACGAGCAGTACTTC.

The genes are TRBV11-1 and TRBJ2-1; 9 nucleotides match TRBD2. Germline V lookup: CDR1 SGHAT, CDR2 FQDESV (reference sequence). The junction had 5 bases not matched to a gene; V was cut back by 6 bases and J by 2 bases. The CDR3 has 15 amino acids. In nucleotides, the CDR3 is TGTGCCAGCAGGTTGACTAGCGGACCCTACAATGAGCAGTTCTTC. It translates to CASRLTSGPYNEQFF.

The chain links TRBV2 to TRBJ2-3; possibly TRBD1 for D (6 bases). The germline V gene has CDR1 SNHLY and CDR2 FYNNEI. V was trimmed by 0 bases and J by 3 bases, leaving 25 bases between them. This CDR3 comprises 20 residues. The CDR3 DNA follows: TGTGCCAGCAGTGAAGCGAGTGCTCCCGGTACAGGGTGGGGGACAGATACGCAGTATTTT. Amino acids: CASSEASAPGTGWGTDTQYF.